The rows below give T cell receptor beta chains drawn from one sample of a study of vaccination effects on CD4 cells after COVID-19. These receptors have no known antigen. The assay was immunoSEQ multiplex PCR, and TCRdb's table has in-frame clones only and misses some. Among under 85,000 clones listed, around four fifths were seen once. This specimen consisted of CD4+ T cells from PBMCs cultured with HCoV-229E spike peptides, obtained before COVID-19 vaccination. These receptors all come from a human donor who received a COVID-19 vaccine. CDR3s include the opening cysteine and the closing phenylalanine or tryptophan. D genes are given only for firm matches. Expanded clones are given a class, and other clones once, few, many or no size at all.

>TRBD2|TRBJ2-1|.|TRBV4-2
CASSQHSTSGASDEQFF
TGTGCCAGCAGCCAACACAGCACTAGCGGGGCTTCCGATGAGCAGTTCTTC
>.|TRBJ2-1|.|TRBV21-1
CASSKARLAGGLACNEQFF
TGTGCCAGCAGCAAAGCGCGCCTAGCGGGGGGGCTAGCATGCAATGAGCAGTTCTTC
>.|TRBJ2-6|.|TRBV5-6
CASSLGETNVLTF
TGTGCCAGCAGCTTGGGGGAGACCAACGTCCTGACTTTC
>.|TRBJ2-5|.|TRBV7-9
CASSLGVSPYQETQYF
TGTGCCAGCAGCTTAGGGGTGAGCCCGTACCAAGAGACCCAGTACTTC
>.|TRBJ1-2|few|TRBV18
CASSPPGFNYGYTF
TGTGCCAGCTCACCACCGGGGTTTAACTATGGCTACACCTTC
>.|TRBJ1-2|.|TRBV3-1/TRBV3-2
CASSQTDLSGYTF
TGTGCCAGCAGCCAAACGGACCTTAGCGGCTACACCTTC
>.|TRBJ1-1|.|TRBV5-8
CALRLTEAFF
TGTGCCCTCCGTTTGACTGAAGCTTTCTTT
>.|TRBJ1-3|.|TRBV19
CASSRQFSGNTIYF
TGTGCCAGTAGTCGTCAGTTCTCTGGAAACACCATATATTTT
>TRBD1|TRBJ2-6|once|TRBV19
CASSIKDRGLGANVLTF
TGTGCCAGTAGTATAAAAGACAGGGGGCTCGGGGCCAACGTCCTGACTTTC
>.|TRBJ2-1|.|TRBV4-2
CASSRKTVDNEQFF
TGTGCCAGCAGCCGCAAGACGGTAGACAATGAGCAGTTCTTC
>.|TRBJ2-1|.|TRBV6-6
CASSPPGHRDFEQFF
TGTGCCAGCAGCCCACCGGGCCACAGGGACTTTGAGCAGTTCTTC
>.|TRBJ2-3|.|TRBV7-3
CASSSDRSTDTQYF
TGTGCCAGCAGTTCCGACCGGAGCACAGATACGCAGTATTTT
>TRBD1|TRBJ1-5|.|TRBV3-1/TRBV3-2
CASSLTGGQPQHF
TGTGCCAGCAGCTTAACAGGGGGGCAGCCCCAGCATTTT
>.|TRBJ2-3|.|TRBV6-2/TRBV6-3
CASSSFTIESDTQYF
TGTGCCAGCAGTTCCTTCACAATAGAGTCAGATACGCAGTATTTT
>.|TRBJ1-1|few|TRBV19
CASSIGSQIYTEAFF
TGTGCCAGTAGTATCGGAAGCCAAATCTACACTGAAGCTTTCTTT
>.|TRBJ1-2|.|TRBV24-1
CATSDRGINYGYTF
TGTGCCACCAGTGATAGGGGGATAAACTATGGCTACACCTTC
>TRBD1|TRBJ1-5|.|TRBV4-3
CASSQEYTGVGQPQHF
TGCGCCAGCAGCCAGGAATATACAGGGGTAGGGCAGCCCCAGCATTTT
>.|TRBJ2-3|.|TRBV5-1
CASSLVTLHTQYF
TGCGCCAGCAGCTTGGTGACCCTCCATACGCAGTATTTT
>TRBD1|TRBJ1-2|.|TRBV2
CASSRQGWNGYTF
TGTGCCAGCAGCCGACAGGGTTGGAATGGCTACACCTTC
>.|TRBJ1-5|.|TRBV4-1
CASSQYIPASNQPQHF
TGCGCCAGCAGTCAATATATACCAGCGAGCAATCAGCCCCAGCATTTT
>TRBD1|TRBJ1-6|once|TRBV7-9
CASSPPGGRGNSPLHF
TGTGCCAGCAGCCCACCGGGGGGCAGGGGGAATTCACCCCTCCACTTT
>.|TRBJ2-5|.|TRBV5-1
CASSPRAGRQETQYF
TGCGCCAGCAGCCCCCGGGCAGGGCGGCAAGAGACCCAGTACTTC
>.|TRBJ1-5|few|TRBV7-2
CASSFSGPQPQHF
TGTGCCAGCAGCTTTTCGGGTCCTCAGCCCCAGCATTTT
>.|TRBJ2-2|.|TRBV10-2
CASRRTIDDTGELFF
TGCGCCAGCAGGCGGACTATAGATGACACCGGGGAGCTGTTTTTT
>.|TRBJ1-2|.|TRBV5-1
CASSLRPAESGTAYGYTF
TGCGCCAGCAGCTTGAGACCAGCCGAGTCAGGGACTGCCTATGGCTACACCTTC
>TRBD2|TRBJ2-3|.|TRBV6-4
CASSPLAPSSTDTQYF
TGTGCCAGCAGTCCACTAGCGCCTTCTAGCACAGATACGCAGTATTTT
>.|TRBJ1-1|.|TRBV6-6
CASSYIMNTEAFF
TGTGCCAGCAGTTACATCATGAACACTGAAGCTTTCTTT
>.|TRBJ2-1|once|TRBV5-1
CASSLERQGGYNEQFF
TGCGCCAGCAGCTTGGAGCGGCAGGGCGGGTACAATGAGCAGTTCTTC
>.|TRBJ1-2|.|TRBV6-4
CASSPGGSSGYTF
TGTGCCAGCAGTCCGGGCGGGTCGAGTGGCTACACCTTC
>.|TRBJ1-6|.|TRBV21-1
CASSKVGVRLSGGSPLHF
TGTGCCAGCAGCAAAGTGGGTGTTAGACTATCGGGCGGTTCACCCCTCCACTTT
>TRBD1|TRBJ1-5|few|TRBV19
CASSRQGSGYQPQHF
TGTGCCAGTAGCCGACAGGGGTCTGGGTATCAGCCCCAGCATTTT
>.|TRBJ2-1|.|TRBV9
CASSIYGSTYNEQFF
TGTGCCAGCAGCATTTACGGAAGCACCTACAATGAGCAGTTCTTC
>TRBD2|TRBJ2-2|.|TRBV5-4
CASSRGGGQAGELFF
TGTGCCAGCAGCCGCGGGGGGGGGCAGGCCGGGGAGCTGTTTTTT
>.|TRBJ1-5|.|TRBV7-2
CASSSQGRGNQPQHF
TGTGCCAGCAGCTCCCAGGGCCGCGGCAATCAGCCCCAGCATTTT
>.|TRBJ2-5|.|TRBV7-2
CASRPTGAILQETQYF
TGTGCCAGCAGACCGACAGGAGCGATCCTACAAGAGACCCAGTACTTC
>TRBD2|TRBJ2-3|.|TRBV5-4
CASSLGGGRADTQYF
TGTGCCAGCAGCTTAGGCGGGGGGCGCGCGGATACGCAGTATTTT
>.|TRBJ2-5|.|TRBV24-1
CATSDSKDQTQYF
TGTGCCACCAGTGATTCAAAGGATCAGACCCAGTACTTC
>.|TRBJ2-2|.|TRBV6-6
CASSYPGGTGELFF
TGTGCCAGCAGTTATCCCGGGGGCACCGGGGAGCTGTTTTTT
>.|TRBJ1-5|.|TRBV19
CASSKGHQPQHF
TGTGCCAGTAGTAAAGGGCATCAGCCCCAGCATTTT
>TRBD2|TRBJ2-3|once|TRBV5-1
CASSFSGGTDTQYF
TGCGCCAGCAGCTTTAGCGGGGGAACAGATACGCAGTATTTT
>.|TRBJ1-1|.|TRBV18
CASSPSFGGRATEAFF
TGTGCCAGCTCACCTTCATTTGGGGGCAGGGCTACTGAAGCTTTCTTT
>.|TRBJ1-3|.|TRBV5-6
CASSSFNAPRGNTIYF
TGTGCCAGCAGCTCCTTTAATGCCCCTAGGGGAAACACCATATATTTT
>TRBD1|TRBJ1-2|.|TRBV10-2
CASSESSLQGVNGYTF
TGCGCCAGCAGTGAGTCCAGCCTACAGGGGGTGAATGGCTACACCTTC
>.|TRBJ1-1|.|TRBV2
CASSEALRFGGLGNTEAFF
TGTGCCAGCAGTGAAGCGCTAAGGTTCGGGGGATTAGGGAACACTGAAGCTTTCTTT
>.|TRBJ2-1|.|TRBV6-1
CASSESPGAMGDEQFF
TGTGCCAGCAGTGAAAGCCCCGGGGCGATGGGGGATGAGCAGTTCTTC
>TRBD1|TRBJ2-6|.|TRBV5-1
CASKDRAGANVLTF
TGCGCCAGCAAAGACAGGGCCGGGGCCAACGTCCTGACTTTC
>.|TRBJ2-5|.|TRBV3-1/TRBV3-2
CASSQRRPKLWETQYF
TGTGCCAGCAGCCAAAGACGGCCCAAGCTGTGGGAGACCCAGTACTTC
>.|TRBJ1-4|.|TRBV5-1
CASNWGPTNEKLFF
TGCGCCAGCAATTGGGGCCCCACTAATGAAAAACTGTTTTTT
>TRBD1|TRBJ1-6|few|TRBV3-1/TRBV3-2
CASSDGQGASTLHF
TGTGCCAGCAGCGACGGACAGGGGGCGAGTACCCTCCACTTT
>.|TRBJ2-1|few|TRBV6-1
CASSEGGIQYNEQFF
TGTGCCAGCAGTGAAGGTGGGATTCAGTACAATGAGCAGTTCTTC
>.|TRBJ1-6|few|TRBV7-9
CASSLPGLAGSPLHF
TGTGCCAGCAGCCTCCCCGGTCTGGCGGGTTCACCCCTCCACTTT
>TRBD1|TRBJ1-2|.|TRBV6-5
CASSQPGTGKYGYTF
TGTGCCAGCAGCCAGCCGGGGACAGGAAAGTATGGCTACACCTTC
>TRBD1|TRBJ2-2|once|TRBV25-1
CASSKPAWDRASGELFF
TGTGCCAGCAGCAAACCGGCCTGGGACAGGGCTTCCGGGGAGCTGTTTTTT
>.|TRBJ2-5|.|TRBV12-3/TRBV12-4
CASSFGRVTQYF
TGTGCCAGCAGTTTCGGGCGAGTGACCCAGTACTTC
>TRBD2|TRBJ2-2|.|TRBV19
CASSIDREISGDTGELFF
TGTGCCAGTAGTATAGATCGTGAGATTAGCGGGGACACCGGGGAGCTGTTTTTT
>.|TRBJ2-5|.|TRBV6-2/TRBV6-3
CASSYSAPQETQYF
TGTGCCAGCAGTTACTCAGCACCGCAAGAGACCCAGTACTTC
>.|TRBJ2-5|.|TRBV6-5
CASSYRRGETQYF
TGTGCCAGCAGTTACCGTAGGGGGGAGACCCAGTACTTC
>.|TRBJ1-3|few|TRBV3-1/TRBV3-2
CASSRTSGGVTGNTIYF
TGTGCCAGCAGCCGAACTTCGGGGGGGGTTACTGGAAACACCATATATTTT
>TRBD2|TRBJ2-3|once|TRBV14
CASSQGRLAAHTQYF
TGTGCCAGCAGCCAGGGCAGACTAGCCGCCCATACGCAGTATTTT
>.|TRBJ2-6|.|TRBV19
CASSIKVMGPSGANVLTF
TGTGCCAGTAGTATAAAGGTAATGGGACCCTCTGGGGCCAACGTCCTGACTTTC